Sequencing of this TCR beta chain was carried out in a study of preoperative IRX-2 immunotherapy in early breast cancer. Clones were read by immunoSEQ multiplex PCR, and TCRdb kept only the in-frame ones, dropping some. Here the sample spans around 34,000 clones, 75% to 90% being singletons. This CDR3 has 13 amino acids. CDR1 KGHSH and CDR2 LQKENI come from the germline V gene. V was cut by 6 bases and J by 6 bases, with 14 bases left in between. Treatment noted: preoperative locoregional IRX-2 cytokine immunotherapy. This phase Ib study tested locoregional IRX-2 cytokine immunotherapy given before surgery.

This TCR came from a human donor with breast cancer. This specimen was lymph node tissue, taken from a patient treated with IRX-2 immunotherapy. The chain couples TRBV18 to TRBJ1-1; D is uncertain. The chain's CDR3 is CASSPFPPAEAFF. In nucleotides, the CDR3 is TGTGCCAGCTCGCCGTTTCCCCCCGCTGAAGCTTTCTTT.